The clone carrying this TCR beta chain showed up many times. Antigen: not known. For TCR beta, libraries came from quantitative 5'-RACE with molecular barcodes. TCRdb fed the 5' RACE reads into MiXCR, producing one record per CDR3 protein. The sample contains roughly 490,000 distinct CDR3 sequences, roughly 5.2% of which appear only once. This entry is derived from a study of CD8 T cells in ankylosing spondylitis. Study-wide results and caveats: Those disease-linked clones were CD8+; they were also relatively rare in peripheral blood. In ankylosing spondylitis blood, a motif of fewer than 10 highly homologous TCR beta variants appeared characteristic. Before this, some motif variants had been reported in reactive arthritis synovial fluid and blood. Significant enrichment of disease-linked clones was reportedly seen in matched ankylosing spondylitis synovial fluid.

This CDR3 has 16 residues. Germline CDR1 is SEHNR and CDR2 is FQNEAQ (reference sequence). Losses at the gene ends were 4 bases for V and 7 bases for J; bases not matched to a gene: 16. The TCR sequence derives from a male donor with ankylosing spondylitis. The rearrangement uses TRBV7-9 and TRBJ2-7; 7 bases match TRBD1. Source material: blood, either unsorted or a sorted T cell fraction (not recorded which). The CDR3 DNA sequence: TGTGCCAGCAGCTCCAGGTTCGGGACAGAAGTCTCTGAGCAGTACTTC. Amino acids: CASSSRFGTEVSEQYF. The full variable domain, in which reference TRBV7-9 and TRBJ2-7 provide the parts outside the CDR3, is DTGVSQNPRHKITKRGQNVTFRCDPISEHNRLYWYRQTLGQGPEFLTYFQNEAQLEKSRLLSDRFSAERPKGSFSTLEIQRTEQGDSAMYLCASSSRFGTEVSEQYFGPGTRLTVT.